Following are 17 T cell receptor beta chains from one sample sequenced in a study of regulatory T cells in long-lasting Graves disease (TCRdb year 2021). In the paper's terms, the time point label means: newly diagnosed GD, antithyroid drugs for less than 3 months. RNA was extracted from PBMCs in TRIzol for both TCR sequencing and RNA sequencing. The library was made by multiplex PCR. Sequencer: Illumina HiSeq 4000. To build TCR beta libraries, CDR3 regions were amplified by Arm-PCR using iRepertoire HTBI primers. Using fastp trimming at Q25 and MiXCR clonotype assembly, TCRdb reanalyzed the public sequencing data and kept in-frame beta chains. Rows are combined by CDR3 protein, so each entry shows the most common genes and DNA. The sample has approximately 400,000 distinct CDR3 sequences on record, more than 12% of them singletons. 16% of the sample lies in the top ten. The sample was also linked to a second study, of T cells in Graves' hyperthyroidism and ophthalmopathy.

Sequenced here: peripheral blood mononuclear cells (PBMCs), sampled at new diagnosis, from a patient treated with antithyroid drugs. The source of these receptors is a woman in her twenties or thirties with Graves disease. Donor details come from another sample of the same person, matched by shared clones.

This clonotype was counted ten times or more. The V call is TRBV12-3 or TRBV12-4, the J call TRBJ1-2; D uncertain. CDR3 length equals 13 residues. V lost 6 bases and J 2 bases, leaving 10 bases between the germline ends. CDR3 residues: CASRPGGNYGYTF. The DNA for the CDR3 is TGTGCCAGCAGGCCCGGAGGGAACTATGGCTACACCTTC.

In nucleotides, the CDR3 is TGTGCCAGTACAAGCTGGGGAAGGAGCACTGAAGCTTTCTTT. Translation gives CASTSWGRSTEAFF. The chain uses TRBV19 and TRBJ1-1; no clear D. V was shortened by 7 bases and J by 4 bases, with 16 bases between the two germline ends. The CDR3 is 14 residues long. Germline V gene lookup returns CDR1 LNHDA and CDR2 SQIVND (reference sequence).

The chain links TRBV30 to TRBJ2-5; D gene uncertain. CDR3 length: 14 amino acids. Germline V gene sequence: CDR1 GTSNPN, CDR2 SVGIG (reference sequence). V was trimmed by 4 bases and J by 4 bases, leaving 16 bases between them. CDR3 protein: CAWTPGGILETQYF. The CDR3 nucleotides read TGTGCCTGGACCCCAGGCGGCATCCTAGAGACCCAGTACTTC.

This clonotype occurred many times. The chain combines TRBV28 with TRBJ2-3; TRBD2 matches at 11 bases. V lost 7 bases to trimming and J lost 4 bases; unmatched junction nucleotides: 7. CDR1 is MDHEN, CDR2 SYDVKM, per germline. The CDR3 spans 15 residues. The CDR3 sequence is CASITSGRSPDTQYF. The DNA of the CDR3 is TGTGCCAGCATCACTAGCGGGAGAAGCCCAGATACGCAGTATTTT.

The J gene is TRBJ2-4, the V gene TRBV6-1, with 8 nucleotides matching TRBD1. CDR3 size: 14 residues. The germline V gene has CDR1 MNHNS and CDR2 SASEGT. V trimming: 6 bases; J trimming: 1 base; junction bases outside the gene matches: 2. Here the CDR3 reads CASRRQGAKNIQYF. The CDR3 DNA is TGTGCCAGCAGGAGACAGGGGGCCAAAAACATTCAGTACTTC.

There are a few counts of this clonotype. The rearrangement links TRBV12-3 or TRBV12-4 to TRBJ1-5, with TRBD1 matching 9 bases. The CDR3 is 16 amino acids. Losses at the gene ends were 6 bases for V and 0 bases for J; bases not matched to a gene: 6. The CDR3 region is CASSTRQGDSNQPQHF. Written as DNA, the CDR3 is TGTGCCAGCAGCACCCGACAGGGGGATAGCAATCAGCCCCAGCATTTT.

There are many counts of this clonotype. V gene TRBV5-5 combines with J gene TRBJ2-5, with 9 bases that match TRBD2. CDR3 length: 14 amino acids. Trimming at V came to 5 bases and at J to 4 bases, leaving 6 bases not matched to a gene. CDR1 and CDR2 (germline): SGHKS, YYEKEE (reference sequence). The CDR3 DNA sequence: TGTGCCAGCAGTTTAGTTAGCGGGAGAGAGACCCAGTACTTC. Translating it yields CASSLVSGRETQYF.

This clonotype was counted at least ten times. This CDR3 is CASGGQGNYEQYF. In nucleotides, the CDR3 is TGTGCTAGTGGAGGACAGGGGAACTACGAGCAGTACTTC. J is TRBJ2-7 and V is TRBV12-5, with TRBD1 identical over 9 bases. The germline gives CDR1 LGHNT, CDR2 FRNRAP. After removal of 6 bases from V and 3 bases from J, the junction contained 3 bases not matched to a gene. There are 13 residues in the CDR3. Combining the CDR3 with reference TRBV12-5 and TRBJ2-7 gives the whole variable domain DARVTQTPRHKVTEMGQEVTMRCQPILGHNTVFWYRQTMMQGLELLAYFRNRAPLDDSGMPKDRFSAEMPDATLATLKIQPSEPRDSAVYFCASGGQGNYEQYFGPGTRLTVT.

The V call is TRBV29-1, the J call TRBJ2-1; 11 bases agree with TRBD2. The germline CDR1 and CDR2 sequences are SQVTM and ANQGSEA. The CDR3 loop spans 15 amino acids. After removal of 4 bases from V and 4 bases from J, the junction contained 6 bases not matched to a gene. The DNA for the CDR3 is TGCAGCGTTGGGGGGGGGACTAGCGGATACAATGAGCAGTTCTTC. This codes for CSVGGGTSGYNEQFF.

This chain uses TRBV2 with TRBJ2-4, with D perhaps TRBD1 (6 bases). Looked up from germline, CDR1 is SNHLY and CDR2 is FYNNEI. This CDR3 comprises 18 residues. V was trimmed by 6 bases and J by 1 base, leaving 22 bases between them. CDR3 sequence reads: CASRGDGAVGAAKNIQYF. The CDR3 region has the DNA TGTGCCAGCAGGGGAGACGGAGCGGTGGGGGCGGCCAAAAACATTCAGTACTTC.

The chain links TRBV11-2 to TRBJ1-3, with a possible D match to TRBD1 (6 bases). Per the germline V gene, CDR1 is SGHAT and CDR2 is FQNNGV. V lost 5 bases to trimming and J lost 3 bases, with 17 bases between them. CDR3 size: 16 residues. CDR3 bases: TGTGCCAGCAGCAGAGTAGCAGGGGCAGGTGGAAACACCATATATTTT. Translating it yields CASSRVAGAGGNTIYF.

On this clonotype: A clone one base away is much larger, so this may be a read error. The chain combines TRBV7-9 with TRBJ2-7, with D uncertain. V gave up 5 bases and J gave up 9 bases, with 20 bases separating them. CDR1 SEHNR and CDR2 FQNEAQ come from the germline V gene (reference sequence). CDR3 length: 14 amino acids. The CDR3 sequence is CASSPAPVSVGQYF. Written as DNA, the CDR3 is TGTGCCAGCAGCCCAGCACCAGTCTCTGTGGGGCAGTACTTC.

As regards this clonotype: The junction differs from germline at one of its ends, possibly a read error. The V call is TRBV13, the J call TRBJ2-1; D may be TRBD2 (5 bases). CDR1 and CDR2 (germline): PRHDT, FYEKMQ (reference sequence). The CDR3 loop spans 16 amino acids. The CDR3 sequence: CASGFYVGSSYNEQFF. The CDR3 DNA sequence: TGTGCCAGCGGCTTCTACGTGGGGAGCTCCTACAATGAGCAGTTCTTC.

The table lists this clonotype with many counts. The J gene is TRBJ2-3, the V gene TRBV7-9, with 9 bases lining up with TRBD2. Germline trimming cut 5 bases from V and 5 bases from J; bases unmatched to any gene: 11. The germline V gene has CDR1 SEHNR and CDR2 FQNEAQ (reference sequence). CDR3 length: 16 amino acids. Here the CDR3 DNA reads TGTGCCAGCAGCGCGAGGACTAGCGCGAGTTTAGATACGCAGTATTTT. As protein: CASSARTSASLDTQYF.

This clonotype was counted only a few times. The genes are TRBV10-1 and TRBJ2-3; 13 nucleotides agree with TRBD2. The germline CDR1 and CDR2 sequences are WNHNN and SYGVQD (reference sequence). The CDR3 totals 17 residues. V trimming: 6 bases; J trimming: 2 bases; junction bases outside the gene matches: 8. CDR3 in amino acids: CASSGLAGAFSTDTQYF. CDR3 bases: TGCGCCAGCAGCGGACTAGCGGGAGCTTTTTCCACAGATACGCAGTATTTT.

Concerning this clonotype: Just one base apart from a much larger clone, this may be a read error. The rearrangement joins TRBV30 to TRBJ2-1, with 8 nucleotides matching TRBD2. Trimming removed 4 bases from V and 4 bases from J; junction bases left unmatched: 6. This CDR3 has 14 amino acids. From germline, CDR1 is GTSNPN and CDR2 SVGIG (reference sequence). The CDR3 protein is CAWTSTSGYNEQFF. CDR3 DNA: TGTGCCTGGACTAGTACTAGCGGATACAATGAGCAGTTCTTC.

The chain is built from TRBV10-3 and TRBJ2-1; possible D gene TRBD1, 6 bases. Trimming cost V 2 bases and J 4 bases, with 15 bases left between them. Germline-derived CDR1 and CDR2 are ENHRY and SYGVKD. The length of the CDR3 is 16 residues. CDR3 in DNA: TGTGCCATCAGTGAGCGCCGGGACAAGTCATACAATGAGCAGTTCTTC. Encoded protein: CAISERRDKSYNEQFF.